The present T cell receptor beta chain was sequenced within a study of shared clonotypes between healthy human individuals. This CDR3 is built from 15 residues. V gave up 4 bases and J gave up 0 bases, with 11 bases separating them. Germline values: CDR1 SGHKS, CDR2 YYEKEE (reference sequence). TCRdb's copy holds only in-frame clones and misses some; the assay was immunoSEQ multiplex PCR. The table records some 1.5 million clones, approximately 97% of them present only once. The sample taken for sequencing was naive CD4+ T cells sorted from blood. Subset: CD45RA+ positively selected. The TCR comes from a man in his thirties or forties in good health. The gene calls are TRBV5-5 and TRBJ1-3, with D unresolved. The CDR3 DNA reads TGTGCCAGCAGCATGGACGGTGGCTCTGGAAACACCATATATTTT. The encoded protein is CASSMDGGSGNTIYF.